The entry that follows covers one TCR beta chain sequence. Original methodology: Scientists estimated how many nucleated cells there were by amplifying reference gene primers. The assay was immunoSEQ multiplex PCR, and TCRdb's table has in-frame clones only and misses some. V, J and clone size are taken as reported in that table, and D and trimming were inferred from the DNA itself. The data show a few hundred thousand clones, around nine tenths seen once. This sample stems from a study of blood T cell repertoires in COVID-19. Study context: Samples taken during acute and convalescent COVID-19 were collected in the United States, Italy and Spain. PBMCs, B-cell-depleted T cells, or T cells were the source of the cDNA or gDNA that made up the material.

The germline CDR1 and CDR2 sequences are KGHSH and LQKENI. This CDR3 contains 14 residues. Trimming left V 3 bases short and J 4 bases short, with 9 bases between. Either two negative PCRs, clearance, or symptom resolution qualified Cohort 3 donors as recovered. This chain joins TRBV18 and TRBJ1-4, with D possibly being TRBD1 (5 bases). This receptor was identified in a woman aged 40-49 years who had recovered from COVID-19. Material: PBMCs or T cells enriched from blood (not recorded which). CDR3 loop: CASSPTQDNEKLFF. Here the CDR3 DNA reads TGTGCCAGCTCACCGACACAGGATAATGAAAAACTGTTTTTT.